The entry that follows covers one T cell receptor (beta chain) sequence. Its antigen is unknown. Other nucleotide sequences from this sample produce the same CDR3. These data are taken from a study of cytomegalovirus exposure and HLA in healthy donors. General observations from the study: According to a subsequent analysis, TCR clusters identified in the first cohort showed a tendency to co-occur across the roughly 110 validation repertoires. In vitro confirmation showed three CMV-associated chains to be CMV antigen specific. The study recorded 150 to 200 TCR beta chains that were cytomegalovirus-associated. Rare TCR sequences dominated, though some public TCRs recurred in many donors.

The CDR3 has 13 residues. Trimming removed 0 bases at V and 0 bases at J, with 4 bases between. Per the germline V gene, CDR1 is SGHRS and CDR2 is YFSETQ. Profiling relied on immunoSEQ multiplex PCR, and the TCRdb table lists in-frame clones only, not all of them. The table has about 160,000 clones, roughly 84% seen once; the top ten hold about a tenth. This clonotype was sampled from a young man in good health and CMV-seropositive. The chain employs TRBV5-1 and TRBJ2-7; D gene uncertain. Sequenced sample: PBMCs. CDR3 nucleotide sequence: TGCGCCAGCAGCTTGGACTACTCCTACGAGCAGTACTTC. It is translated as CASSLDYSYEQYF.